Presented here are 5 T cell receptor beta chains from one specimen sequenced in a study of cytomegalovirus exposure and HLA in healthy donors. The PCR employed 60 Vbeta primers together with 13 Jbeta primers. Sequencing used immunoSEQ multiplex PCR; TCRdb keeps in-frame clones, though not all of them. This table holds 130,000 to 150,000 clones, about 74% found once. Sequencing input: PBMCs. The receptors shown here come from a man younger than 30 in good health and CMV-seropositive.

The chain carries TRBV27 and TRBJ1-2; D not certain. The germline V gene has CDR1 MNHEY and CDR2 SMNVEV (reference sequence). V was pared by 6 bases and J by 1 base, with 15 bases between. The CDR3 covers 15 residues. The CDR3 protein is CASRSGSKINYGYTF. Written as DNA, the CDR3 is TGTGCCAGCAGGAGCGGGTCAAAGATTAACTATGGCTACACCTTC.

This chain uses TRBV5-5 with TRBJ1-1; 8 bases map to TRBD1. Germline values: CDR1 SGHKS, CDR2 YYEKEE (reference sequence). The CDR3 spans 17 residues. V lost 4 bases, J lost 0 bases, and 11 bases stayed unmatched. In DNA form, the CDR3 reads TGTGCCAGCAGCCCCGACAGGGGAGTCGGCATGAACACTGAAGCTTTCTTT. This encodes CASSPDRGVGMNTEAFF.

The gene calls are TRBV5-4 and TRBJ2-7; TRBD1 matches at 8 bases. There are 15 residues in the CDR3. The V gene's germline CDR1 is SGHNT and CDR2 YYREEE (reference sequence). Trimming removed 1 base from V and 4 bases from J; junction bases left unmatched: 7. The CDR3 nucleotides are TGTGCCAGCAGCTTGCGAACAGGGGGGCTGTACGAGCAGTACTTC. It yields the protein CASSLRTGGLYEQYF. Full variable domain (outside the CDR3, taken from reference TRBV5-4 and TRBJ2-7): ETGVTQSPTHLIKTRGQQVTLRCSSQSGHNTVSWYQQALGQGPQFIFQYYREEENGRGNFPPRFSGLQFPNYSSELNVNALELDDSALYLCASSLRTGGLYEQYFGPGTRLTVT.

This chain joins TRBV28 and TRBJ2-3; 8 positions match TRBD1. The germline CDR1 and CDR2 sequences are MDHEN and SYDVKM. After removal of 5 bases from V and 5 bases from J, the junction contained 6 bases not matched to a gene. This CDR3 contains 14 residues. The DNA for the CDR3 is TGTGCCAGCAGTCCCAGGGGGCGGGTAGATACGCAGTATTTT. Translating gives CASSPRGRVDTQYF. Full variable domain (outside the CDR3, taken from reference TRBV28 and TRBJ2-3): DVKVTQSSRYLVKRTGEKVFLECVQDMDHENMFWYRQDPGLGLRLIYFSYDVKMKEKGDIPEGYSVSREKKERFSLILESASTNQTSMYLCASSPRGRVDTQYFGPGTRLTVL.

This clone was counted between two and nine times. The chain couples TRBV19 to TRBJ1-3; 8 bases align to TRBD1. The CDR3 loop spans 15 amino acids. CDR1 is LNHDA, CDR2 SQIVND, per germline (reference sequence). V lost 5 bases, J lost 1 base, and 4 bases stayed unmatched. CDR3 in DNA: TGTGCCAGTAGTCGGGACAGGTTATCTGGAAACACCATATATTTT. Translated, it gives CASSRDRLSGNTIYF.